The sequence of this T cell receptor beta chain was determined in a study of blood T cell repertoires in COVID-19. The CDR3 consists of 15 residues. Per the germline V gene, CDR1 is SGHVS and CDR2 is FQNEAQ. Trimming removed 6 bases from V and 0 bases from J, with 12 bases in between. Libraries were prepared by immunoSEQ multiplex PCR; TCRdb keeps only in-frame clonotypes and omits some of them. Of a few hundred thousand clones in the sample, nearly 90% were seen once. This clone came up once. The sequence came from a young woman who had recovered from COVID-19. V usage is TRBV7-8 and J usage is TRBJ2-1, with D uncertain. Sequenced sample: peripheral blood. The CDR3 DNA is TGTGCCAGCAGTATTACAGAGAGCTCCTACAATGAGCAGTTCTTC. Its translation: CASSITESSYNEQFF.